This T cell receptor beta chain stems from a study of radiation and T cells in renal cell carcinoma. Study observations and caveats: Without pretreatment biopsies, baseline tumor clonotype presence was undetermined. From baseline, blood top tumor clonotypes peaked at 2 weeks post-radiation.

The table came from immunoSEQ multiplex PCR; TCRdb's copy has only in-frame clones and leaves some out. The profile shows some 120,000 clones, about four fifths of them singletons. On this clone: Its antigen remains unidentified.

The sample's time point: baseline pretreatment blood. Treatment indicated: 15 Gy SBRT to primary tumor, nephrectomy 4 weeks later. The tumor was a clear cell renal cell carcinoma. The source of this sequence is a woman aged 55-70 years with renal cell carcinoma. The sample in question was blood, obtained from a patient whose treatment included radiotherapy and nephrectomy.

CDR3 in amino acids: CASSLYAGFGYTF. The CDR3 DNA reads TGTGCCAGCAGTTTATACGCGGGTTTTGGCTACACCTTC. The chain has TRBV28 and TRBJ1-2; D is ambiguous. This CDR3 spans 13 amino acids. Germline lookup yields CDR1 MDHEN and CDR2 SYDVKM. V lost 1 base, J lost 7 bases, and 10 bases lay in between.